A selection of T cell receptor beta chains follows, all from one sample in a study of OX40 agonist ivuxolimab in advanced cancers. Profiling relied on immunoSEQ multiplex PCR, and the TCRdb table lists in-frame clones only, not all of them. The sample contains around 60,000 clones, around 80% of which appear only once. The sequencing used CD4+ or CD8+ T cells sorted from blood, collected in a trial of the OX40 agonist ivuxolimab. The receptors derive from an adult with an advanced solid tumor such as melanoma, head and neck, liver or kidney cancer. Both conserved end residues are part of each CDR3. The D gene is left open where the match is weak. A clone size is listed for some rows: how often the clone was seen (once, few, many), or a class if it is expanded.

TGCAGCGTTGAAAATAGTGGAGCAGATACGCAGTATTTT,CSVENSGADTQYF,NA,once,TRBV29-1,TRBJ2-3
TGTGCCAGCAGCCTAGGACTAGCGGGAGTCTTATACCAAGAGACCCAGTACTTC,CASSLGLAGVLYQETQYF,TRBD2,few,TRBV7-9,TRBJ2-5
TGCGCCAGCAGCTTGGAAGGTTCAGGAGAAAAACTGTTTTTT,CASSLEGSGEKLFF,NA,NA,TRBV5-1,TRBJ1-4
TGTGCCAGCAGCCAGGCCGGGACTAGCGTCGGGGAGCTGTTTTTT,CASSQAGTSVGELFF,TRBD2,NA,TRBV14,TRBJ2-2
TGTGCCAGCGGGACGGACAGTAACACTGAAGCTTTCTTT,CASGTDSNTEAFF,NA,NA,TRBV2,TRBJ1-1
TGTGCCAGCAGCCGCGGGGGGCCAGGGTCTGGAAACACCATATATTTT,CASSRGGPGSGNTIYF,NA,few,TRBV14,TRBJ1-3
TGCGCCAGCAGCCAAGCTAGCGGGGTCAGCTCCTACAATGAGCAGTTCTTC,CASSQASGVSSYNEQFF,TRBD2,NA,TRBV4-1,TRBJ2-1
TGTGCCAGCACCCGACAGGCCGCGAACACCGGGGAGCTGTTTTTT,CASTRQAANTGELFF,NA,few,TRBV27,TRBJ2-2
TGTGCCAGCAGCGTAGGAGGCAGGGGGCGCGGGGTTACAGATACGCAGTATTTT,CASSVGGRGRGVTDTQYF,TRBD1,NA,TRBV9,TRBJ2-3
TGTGCCAGCAGCCCGGCTGGGACAGGGGGAGAGACCCAGTACTTC,CASSPAGTGGETQYF,TRBD1,NA,TRBV5-6,TRBJ2-5
TGTGCCAGCAGCTCCCAGGGGACAGCCGAGCAGTACTTC,CASSSQGTAEQYF,TRBD1,few,TRBV13,TRBJ2-7
TGCGCCAGCAGCCCTACGGACAGGGGCATGGGGGAGCTGTTTTTT,CASSPTDRGMGELFF,TRBD1,NA,TRBV4-1,TRBJ2-2
TGTGCCAGCAAACGGACTAGCGGGGGCTCCTACGAGCAGTACTTC,CASKRTSGGSYEQYF,NA,NA,TRBV21-1,TRBJ2-7
TGCGCCAGCACTCCATCTCTCACTAGCACAGATACGCAGTATTTT,CASTPSLTSTDTQYF,NA,once,TRBV5-1,TRBJ2-3
TGTGCCACCAGCAGAGGGGCCCTACAAGCTTTCTTT,CATSRGALQAFF,NA,few,TRBV15,TRBJ1-1
TGTGCCAGCAGCGCAGCCTGGGTCGCCGCTGAAGCTTTCTTT,CASSAAWVAAEAFF,NA,few,TRBV9,TRBJ1-1
TGTGCCAGCAGCTCCGGACAGGGCGTTTGGAAGACCCAGTACTTC,CASSSGQGVWKTQYF,TRBD1,NA,TRBV11-1,TRBJ2-5
TGTGCCAGCAGCGTGTGGCAGCGGGAGCACGAGCAGTACTTC,CASSVWQREHEQYF,TRBD2,NA,TRBV7-9,TRBJ2-7
TGTGCCAAGTCCGGGAGGAGGAGTGAAAAACTGTTTTTT,CAKSGRRSEKLFF,NA,NA,TRBV2,TRBJ1-4
TGTGCCAGTAGTATATTGGAGAACACTGAAGCTTTCTTT,CASSILENTEAFF,NA,NA,TRBV19,TRBJ1-1
TGTGCCAGCAGCTTGGATGTTGGGGCCAACGTCCTGACTTTC,CASSLDVGANVLTF,NA,NA,TRBV5-4,TRBJ2-6
TGTGCCAGCAGTTACTACCGGGGGGAGCAGTTCTTC,CASSYYRGEQFF,NA,NA,TRBV6-5,TRBJ2-1
TGTGCCAGCAGCTTAGATGGGGGGGAGACCCAGTACTTC,CASSLDGGETQYF,NA,once,TRBV7-9,TRBJ2-5
TGTGCCAGCAGTATCTTGACAGGGGGGACAGAGACCCAGTACTTC,CASSILTGGTETQYF,TRBD1,NA,TRBV2,TRBJ2-5